This TCR beta chain was sequenced in a study of molecular identifiers for immune sequencing clone quantification. The wider study: Replicate RNA came from 20,000 or 100,000 naive CD8 cells and was split five ways, and four parts were sequenced. General observations from the study: Shared barcodes on identical TCR molecules could underestimate the sizes of highly expanded clones. Clones that exceeded 20 RNA copies held over 98% of effector molecules, yet under 1% in naive cells.

Methods described previously were used for bulk TCR libraries, and listed TCR primers were applied. Via MiXCR, TCRdb re-called the PCR reads, giving one row per CDR3 protein. Among 70,000 to 95,000 distinct CDR3 sequences listed, about 20% were seen once. This clonotype was counted many times. No antigen is known for it. Germline CDR1 SEHNR, CDR2 FQNEAQ (reference sequence). V lost 7 bases and J 2 bases, leaving 27 bases between the germline ends. CDR3 length: 18 amino acids. This sequence was found in a human donor in good health. Some libraries in this study had Jurkat cell RNA spiked in. The chain joins TRBV7-9 to TRBJ2-7; D gene uncertain. Sequenced material: naive CD8+ T cells from blood, with Jurkat cell RNA spiked in. Described subset: FACS-sorted CD8+CD4-CCR7+CD45RA+ naive T cells. The CDR3 sequence: CASITPAARLPCPYEQYF. The DNA for the CDR3 is TGTGCCAGCATAACCCCGGCGGCCAGATTACCATGTCCCTACGAGCAGTACTTC.